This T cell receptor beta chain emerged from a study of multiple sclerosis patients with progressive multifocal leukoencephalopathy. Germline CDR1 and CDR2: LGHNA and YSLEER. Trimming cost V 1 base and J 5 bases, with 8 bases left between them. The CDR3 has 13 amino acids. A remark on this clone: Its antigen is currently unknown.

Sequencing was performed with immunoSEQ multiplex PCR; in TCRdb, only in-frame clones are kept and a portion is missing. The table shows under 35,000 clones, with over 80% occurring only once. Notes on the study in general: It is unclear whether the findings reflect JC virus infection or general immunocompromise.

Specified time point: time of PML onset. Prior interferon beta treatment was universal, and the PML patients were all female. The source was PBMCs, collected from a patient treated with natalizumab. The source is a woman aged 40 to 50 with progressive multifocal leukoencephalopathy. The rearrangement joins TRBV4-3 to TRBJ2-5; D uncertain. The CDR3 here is CASSQVVGETQYF. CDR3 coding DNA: TGCGCCAGCAGCCAAGTAGTTGGGGAGACCCAGTACTTC.